These T cell receptor beta chains were read from a single sample in a study of blood T cell repertoires in COVID-19. TCRdb keeps only in-frame clones here, not all; method: immunoSEQ multiplex PCR. The repertoire includes about 140,000 clones, almost 85% of them detected once, and 3% to 4% sits in the top ten. The sequenced sample consisted of PBMCs or T cells enriched from blood (not recorded which). The receptors come from a woman aged 45-65 years with acute COVID-19. CDR3s leave out the opening cysteine and the closing phenylalanine or tryptophan. D genes are given only for firm matches.

TRBD1	TRBV5-1	TRBJ2-6	ASSLMGQSSGANVLT
TRBD2	TRBV28	TRBJ2-5	ASRPGGRTAGETQY
-	TRBV14	TRBJ2-7	ASSQGLLSSYEQY
TRBD2	TRBV5-1	TRBJ2-7	ASSFFGGEAGASSYEQY
-	TRBV2	TRBJ2-3	ASKRVDEKQY
-	TRBV3-1/TRBV3-2	TRBJ1-1	ASSRARGGSTEAF
-	TRBV5-1	TRBJ1-1	ASNKGGNTEAF
TRBD1	TRBV7-9	TRBJ1-1	ASSVGTGAPEAF
-	TRBV2	TRBJ1-1	ASSGPQEKGLNTEAF
TRBD1	TRBV5-3	TRBJ1-1	ARRHRDREPAEAF
-	TRBV19	TRBJ2-2	ASSIDPRTGELF
TRBD2	TRBV7-9	TRBJ2-7	ASSLGGTSDEQY
-	TRBV30	TRBJ2-7	AWGPSSYEQY
-	TRBV7-2	TRBJ2-7	ASSLSKVATYEQY
TRBD1	TRBV6-1	TRBJ2-6	ASSAGTGAGANVLT
-	TRBV7-8	TRBJ2-3	ASSSIGGTSTDTQY
TRBD2	TRBV5-1	TRBJ2-2	ASSLGGLAVTGELF
-	TRBV10-3	TRBJ2-3	AISPRLPTDTQY
TRBD1	TRBV5-1	TRBJ2-2	ASSPGTENTGELF
-	TRBV29-1	TRBJ1-2	SAEAGTNHVYT
TRBD2	TRBV7-8	TRBJ2-5	ASSARPGTSGQETQY
-	TRBV9	TRBJ1-4	ASSVAAGAGEKLF
TRBD1	TRBV19	TRBJ2-4	ASSLDRAIAKNIQY
-	TRBV9	TRBJ1-2	ASSVSSGWGYT
-	TRBV5-1	TRBJ1-2	ASSLDSLDGYT
TRBD1	TRBV5-1	TRBJ1-1	ASSLAATGNEAF
TRBD2	TRBV27	TRBJ2-7	ASSQRSSGFYEQY
-	TRBV19	TRBJ1-3	ASSIDRAGNTIY
-	TRBV30	TRBJ2-1	AWSLLSSNEQF
-	TRBV4-3	TRBJ1-5	ASSQDYRAIMQPQH
-	TRBV12-3/TRBV12-4	TRBJ2-3	ASTSGSTDTQY
TRBD2	TRBV5-5	TRBJ2-7	ASSAGTSGRYDEQY
TRBD1	TRBV5-1	TRBJ2-5	ASSLEGAVAQY
TRBD2	TRBV18	TRBJ2-2	ASSPGLAGAGGELF
-	TRBV28	TRBJ1-6	ASRPRQSHSPLH
-	TRBV5-4	TRBJ1-2	ASSPATGYGYT
-	TRBV27	TRBJ1-2	ASSFNGRGYT
-	TRBV11-2	TRBJ2-1	ASSFDSGQPLGGNEQF
-	TRBV5-8	TRBJ2-3	ASSLWSGVDTDTQY
-	TRBV5-1	TRBJ1-2	ASYRGGNYGYT
-	TRBV4-2	TRBJ2-3	ASSQGGKSTDTQY
-	TRBV21-1	TRBJ2-7	ASSKEDRGGYEQY
-	TRBV5-8	TRBJ1-6	ASSKATGHGSPLH
-	TRBV25-1	TRBJ1-1	ASSPPGRGGTEAF
TRBD1	TRBV7-9	TRBJ2-5	ASSPRTGTGGTETQY
TRBD2	TRBV2	TRBJ2-1	ASSDRAIGTSDYNEQF